This T cell receptor beta chain was sequenced for a study of molecular identifiers for immune sequencing clone quantification. Study overall: Four of five RNA aliquots from around 18,000 or 91,000 naive CD8 T cells were sequenced. Overall study results and limits: Barcode-sharing identical TCR molecules could underestimate highly expanded clone sizes. Clonotypes surpassing 20 RNA copies contained over 97% of effector molecules, versus under 1% in naive cells.

This clonotype was counted at least ten times. The target antigen is unknown. Via MiXCR, TCRdb re-called the PCR reads, giving one row per CDR3 protein. Of a few hundred thousand distinct CDR3 sequences detected, about a fifth appear once; the ten largest clones hold 0.7% to 1%. The TCR sequence derives from a human donor in good health. Some libraries in this study had Jurkat cell RNA spiked in. The sequenced material came from naive CD8+ T cells from blood, with Jurkat cell RNA spiked in. Sample subset: FACS-sorted CD8+CD4-CCR7+CD45RA+ naive T cells.

Written as DNA, the CDR3 is TGTGCCAGCAGCCTAGTGGTTGAAGCTTTCTTT. Translation: CASSLVVEAFF. The chain couples TRBV7-9 to TRBJ1-1; no firm D call. The CDR3 has 11 amino acids. CDR1 is SEHNR, CDR2 FQNEAQ, per germline (reference sequence). Trimming left V 5 bases short and J 7 bases short, with 8 bases between.